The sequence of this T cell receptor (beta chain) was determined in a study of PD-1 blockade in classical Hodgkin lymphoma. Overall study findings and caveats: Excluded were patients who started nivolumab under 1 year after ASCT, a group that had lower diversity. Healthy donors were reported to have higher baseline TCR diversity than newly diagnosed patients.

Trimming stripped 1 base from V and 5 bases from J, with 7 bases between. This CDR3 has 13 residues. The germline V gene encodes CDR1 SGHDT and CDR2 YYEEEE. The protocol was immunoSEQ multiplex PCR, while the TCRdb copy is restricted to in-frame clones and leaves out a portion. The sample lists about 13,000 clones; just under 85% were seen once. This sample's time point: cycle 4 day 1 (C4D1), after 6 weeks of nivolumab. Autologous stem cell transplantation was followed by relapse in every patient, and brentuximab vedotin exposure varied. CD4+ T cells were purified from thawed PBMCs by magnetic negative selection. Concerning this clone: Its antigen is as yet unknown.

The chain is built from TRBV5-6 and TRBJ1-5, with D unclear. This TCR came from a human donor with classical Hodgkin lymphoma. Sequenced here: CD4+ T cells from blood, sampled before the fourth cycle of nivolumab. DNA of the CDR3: TGTGCCAGCAGCTTGCACACCCATCAGCCCCAGCATTTT. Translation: CASSLHTHQPQHF.